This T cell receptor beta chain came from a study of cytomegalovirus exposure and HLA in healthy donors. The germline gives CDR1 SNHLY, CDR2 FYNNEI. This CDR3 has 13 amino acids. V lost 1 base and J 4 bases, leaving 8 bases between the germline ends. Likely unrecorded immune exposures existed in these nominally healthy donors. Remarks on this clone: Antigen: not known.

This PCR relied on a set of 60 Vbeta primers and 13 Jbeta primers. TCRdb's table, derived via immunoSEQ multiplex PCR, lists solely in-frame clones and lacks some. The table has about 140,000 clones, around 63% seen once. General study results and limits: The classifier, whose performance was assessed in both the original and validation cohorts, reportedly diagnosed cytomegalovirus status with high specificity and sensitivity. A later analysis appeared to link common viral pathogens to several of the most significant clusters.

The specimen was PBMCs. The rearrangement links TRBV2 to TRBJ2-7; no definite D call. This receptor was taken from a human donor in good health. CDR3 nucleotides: TGTGCCAGCAGTGAAGGCCAGTTATACGAGCAGTACTTC. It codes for CASSEGQLYEQYF.